The next 20 T cell receptor beta chains were all read from a single sample in a study of blood T cell repertoires in COVID-19. Using immunoSEQ multiplex PCR, the repertoire was profiled, and TCRdb retains in-frame clones only, with some absent. The sample lists about 98,000 clones, about nine tenths occurring once. Sequenced material: peripheral blood. The receptors were gathered from a woman between 50 and 59 years old with COVID-19, enrolled during active disease.

This clone was seen only once. This sequence joins TRBV3-1 (or the pseudogene TRBV3-2) and TRBJ1-3; D is perhaps TRBD1 (5 bases). The V gene's germline CDR1 is LGHDT and CDR2 YNNKEL (reference sequence). CDR3 length: 17 residues. The V end lost 4 bases, the J end lost 0 bases, and 16 bases lay between the germline ends. Here the CDR3 DNA reads TGTGCCAGCAGCCGAAAGATCGACAGAACCTCTGGAAACACCATATATTTT. It translates to CASSRKIDRTSGNTIYF.

The chain has TRBV7-8 and TRBJ2-2, with 8 positions matching TRBD1. The CDR3 has 16 residues. Losses at the gene ends were 0 bases for V and 3 bases for J; bases not matched to a gene: 3. Per germline, CDR1 SGHVS and CDR2 FQNEAQ. Written as DNA, the CDR3 is TGTGCCAGCAGCTTAGCCAGGGGGCCGGACACCGGGGAGCTGTTTTTT. It is translated as CASSLARGPDTGELFF.

The rearrangement uses TRBV10-2 and TRBJ2-3, with 10 bases fitting TRBD2. The V gene end was trimmed by 3 bases and the J gene end by 2 bases; junction bases not matched to a gene: 8. Germline V CDR1 and CDR2: WSHSY, SAAADI. The CDR3 loop spans 17 amino acids. This chain's CDR3 is CASSEAPLAGVTDTQYF. As DNA, the CDR3 is TGCGCCAGCAGTGAAGCCCCTCTAGCGGGGGTCACAGATACGCAGTATTTT.

The chain is built from TRBV18 and TRBJ2-1; D may be TRBD1 (6 bases). This CDR3 region has 13 residues. Trimming left V 6 bases short and J 5 bases short, with 11 bases between. Germline values: CDR1 KGHSH, CDR2 LQKENI. CDR3 in DNA: TGTGCCAGCTCCCAGGACAGAAACAATGAGCAGTTCTTC. It translates to CASSQDRNNEQFF.

V usage is TRBV7-3 and J usage is TRBJ1-5, with D uncertain. V lost 5 bases and J 5 bases, leaving 10 bases between the germline ends. This CDR3 has 13 residues. The germline V gene encodes CDR1 SGHTA and CDR2 FQGTGA. The CDR3 DNA sequence: TGTGCCAGCAGCCCCGGGAGGTATCAGCCCCAGCATTTT. It is translated as CASSPGRYQPQHF. Full variable domain (outside the CDR3, taken from reference TRBV7-3 and TRBJ1-5): GAGVSQTPSNKVTEKGKYVELRCDPISGHTALYWYRQSLGQGPEFLIYFQGTGAADDSGLPNDRFFAVRPEGSVSTLKIQRTERGDSAVYLCASSPGRYQPQHFGDGTRLSIL.

V usage is TRBV5-1 and J usage is TRBJ1-6; no firm D call. This CDR3 has 18 residues. The V and J ends lost 4 bases and 0 bases respectively, with 17 bases between them. The germline CDR1 and CDR2 sequences are SGHRS and YFSETQ. The CDR3 spells CASSPLVGGSSYNSPLHF. CDR3 nucleotide sequence: TGCGCCAGCAGCCCGTTGGTCGGAGGAAGCTCCTATAATTCACCCCTCCACTTT.

The V call is TRBV5-1, the J call TRBJ1-2, with D tentatively TRBD1 (6 bases). Trimming left V 1 base short and J 9 bases short, with 19 bases between. The CDR3 is made up of 15 amino acids. Germline loops: CDR1 SGHRS, CDR2 YFSETQ. Here the CDR3 reads CASSLQQGQGSSYTF. The CDR3 DNA follows: TGCGCCAGCAGCTTGCAACAGGGCCAGGGTTCAAGCTACACCTTC.

The chain carries TRBV7-9 and TRBJ2-2, with D possibly matching TRBD2 (6 bases). With 6 bases removed from V and 6 bases from J, the gap between germline ends came to 8 bases. Germline V gene lookup returns CDR1 SEHNR and CDR2 FQNEAQ (reference sequence). The length of the CDR3 is 12 residues. The DNA for the CDR3 is TGTGCCAGCAGTCTAGCGTCCGGGGAGCTGTTTTTT. Translation: CASSLASGELFF.

This clone has only one observation. The genes are TRBV27 and TRBJ1-1; possibly TRBD1 for D (6 bases). This CDR3 contains 13 residues. Per germline, CDR1 MNHEY and CDR2 SMNVEV (reference sequence). With 6 bases removed from V and 1 base from J, the gap between germline ends came to 9 bases. CDR3 sequence: CASSWGQNTEAFF. CDR3 coding DNA: TGTGCCAGCAGCTGGGGACAGAACACTGAAGCTTTCTTT.

The CDR3 DNA follows: TGTGCCAGCAGCCCTACCCCGACAGGGAACAATGAGCAGTTCTTC. This gives the protein CASSPTPTGNNEQFF. This chain connects TRBV7-2 to TRBJ2-1; 7 bases line up with TRBD1. The CDR3 loop spans 15 amino acids. Germline V gene data show CDR1 as SGHTA and CDR2 as FQGNSA. V shed 5 bases, J shed 5 bases, and the junction held 9 bases outside the gene matches.

This CDR3 is CASSLQGLSEQYV. In nucleotides, the CDR3 is TGTGCCAGCAGTCTACAGGGGCTTAGCGAGCAGTACGTC. The chain joins TRBV6-5 to TRBJ2-7; 7 nucleotides agree with TRBD1. The ends lost 5 bases at V and 6 bases at J; junction bases unmatched: 7. This CDR3 has 13 amino acids. The germline gives CDR1 MNHEY, CDR2 SVGAGI.

The rearrangement links TRBV11-3 to TRBJ2-1; 8 positions agree with TRBD1. Germline loops: CDR1 SGHNT, CDR2 YENEEA. The CDR3 spans 14 residues. J gave up 8 bases and V 3 bases, and 6 bases lay outside the gene matches. CDR3 region: CASSFRQGLHEQFF. CDR3 bases: TGTGCCAGCAGCTTTCGACAGGGGTTACATGAGCAGTTCTTC.

This sequence joins TRBV5-4 and TRBJ1-2, with 7 bases aligning to TRBD1. V gave up 3 bases and J gave up 5 bases; unmatched junction bases: 7. Germline V gene data show CDR1 as SGHNT and CDR2 as YYREEE (reference sequence). The CDR3 runs 14 residues. The chain's CDR3 is CASSSAGTVYGYTF. The CDR3 nucleotides are TGTGCCAGCAGCTCCGCCGGGACAGTTTATGGCTACACCTTC.

The chain is built from TRBV3-1 (or the pseudogene TRBV3-2) and TRBJ2-5; D perhaps matches TRBD2 (7 bases). The CDR3 consists of 15 residues. The V gene lost 1 base and the J gene lost 5 bases, with 14 bases spanning the gap. Germline V gene sequence: CDR1 LGHDT, CDR2 YNNKEL (reference sequence). The CDR3: CASSQVAGAGETQYF. As DNA, the CDR3 is TGTGCCAGCAGCCAAGTGGCGGGGGCGGGGGAGACCCAGTACTTC.

V usage is TRBV5-4 and J usage is TRBJ2-7, with D possibly TRBD1 on 6 matching bases. V lost 3 bases and J lost 8, with 18 bases in between. Looked up from germline, CDR1 is SGHNT and CDR2 is YYREEE (reference sequence). CDR3 length: 14 amino acids. CDR3 nucleotide sequence: TGTGCCAGCAGCTCCTTCGACAGGTCTGATCAGCAGTACGTC. Translated, it gives CASSSFDRSDQQYV.

CDR3 amino acids: CASSGVGGKRTGELFF. CDR3 bases: TGTGCCAGCAGCGGAGTTGGGGGGAAAAGAACCGGGGAGCTGTTTTTT. This rearrangement joins TRBV7-6 to TRBJ2-2; a weak D match, TRBD2 (6 bases). The CDR3 has 16 residues. CDR1 is SGHVS, CDR2 FNYEAQ, per germline. Trimming shortened V by 5 bases and J by 5 bases, and 18 bases separated the two germline ends.

This chain uses TRBV14 with TRBJ1-2, with D unresolved. V was cut by 0 bases and J by 0 bases, with 11 bases left in between. Germline V gene data show CDR1 as SGHDN and CDR2 as FVKESK. The CDR3 sequence is 16 residues long. The CDR3, as DNA: TGTGCCAGCAGCCAAGAACGGGGTTTTCCTAACTATGGCTACACCTTC. This sequence encodes CASSQERGFPNYGYTF. The variable domain in full, completed from reference TRBV14 and TRBJ1-2, reads EAGVTQFPSHSVIEKGQTVTLRCDPISGHDNLYWYRRVMGKEIKFLLHFVKESKQDESGMPNNRFLAERTGGTYSTLKVQPAELEDSGVYFCASSQERGFPNYGYTFGSGTRLTVV.

The V gene is TRBV4-2, the J gene TRBJ2-3; the D gene is possibly TRBD2 (6 bases). V was shortened by 4 bases and J by 7 bases, with 15 bases between the two germline ends. Germline values: CDR1 LGHNA, CDR2 YNFKEQ. The CDR3 length is 14 residues. CDR3 DNA sequence: TGTGCCAGCAGCCTTCGGCCGGGAGAGAATACGCAGTATTTT. Translation: CASSLRPGENTQYF.

This clone was seen only a few times. This chain links TRBV6-6 with TRBJ1-2, with D unclear. Germline lookup yields CDR1 MNHNY and CDR2 SVGAGI (reference sequence). V lost 7 bases and J lost 8, with 14 bases in between. The CDR3 has 12 residues. The CDR3 nucleotides read TGTGCCAGCACCCTAGATCGGAGGGGCTACACCTTC. Protein: CASTLDRRGYTF.

This clone has a single count. CDR3 in amino acids: CASSIWQGQTLYGYTF. The DNA for the CDR3 is TGTGCCAGTAGTATATGGCAGGGGCAAACCCTATATGGCTACACCTTC. The chain carries TRBV19 and TRBJ1-2; TRBD1 is a possible D gene (6 bases). The V gene's germline CDR1 is LNHDA and CDR2 SQIVND (reference sequence). V was cut by 2 bases and J by 5 bases, with 18 bases left in between. The CDR3 totals 16 residues.